Listed below are T cell receptor beta chains from one sample, sequenced in a study of OX40 agonist ivuxolimab in advanced cancers. Repertoires were generated with immunoSEQ multiplex PCR, while TCRdb's copy carries only in-frame clones and drops some. Here the sample spans 28,000 or so clones, more than 75% being singletons. This material consisted of CD4+ or CD8+ T cells sorted from blood, taken in a trial of the OX40 agonist ivuxolimab. The receptors shown here come from an adult with an advanced solid tumor such as melanoma, head and neck, liver or kidney cancer. Each CDR3 is given with its conserved first and last residue. D genes are given only for firm matches. Size is stated for part of the rows, as once, few or many counts, or as a class when the clone is expanded.

clone_size d_call j_call v_call cdr3_aa cdr3_nt
. TRBD2 TRBJ2-1 TRBV19 CASSIDWASGRRYNEQFF TGTGCCAGTAGTATAGACTGGGCTAGCGGGAGGAGGTACAATGAGCAGTTCTTC
. . TRBJ2-1 TRBV10-2 CASSGPAGPSYNEQFF TGCGCCAGCAGTGGCCCCGCGGGGCCCTCCTACAATGAGCAGTTCTTC
. . TRBJ1-2 TRBV9 CASSGLFGYTF TGTGCCAGCAGCGGTCTCTTTGGCTACACCTTC
. . TRBJ2-5 TRBV4-1 CASSQEGGFQETQYF TGCGCCAGCAGCCAAGAAGGGGGGTTTCAAGAGACCCAGTACTTC
. . TRBJ1-1 TRBV30 CAWSKGVTEAFF TGTGCCTGGAGTAAGGGGGTCACTGAAGCTTTCTTT
. TRBD1 TRBJ1-1 TRBV27 CASSPQGDRTEAFF TGTGCCAGCAGTCCACAGGGGGACCGCACTGAAGCTTTCTTT
few . TRBJ2-2 TRBV19 CASSPDYYTGELFF TGTGCCAGTAGTCCAGACTATTACACCGGGGAGCTGTTTTTT
. . TRBJ2-1 TRBV11-3 CASSLGAANEQFF TGTGCCAGCAGCTTAGGGGCAGCCAATGAGCAGTTCTTC
once TRBD2 TRBJ2-1 TRBV9 CASSLATSGVYNEQFF TGTGCCAGCAGCTTAGCCACTAGCGGAGTCTACAATGAGCAGTTCTTC
. . TRBJ1-5 TRBV27 CASSLGSNQPQHF TGTGCCAGCAGTTTAGGGAGCAATCAGCCCCAGCATTTT
. TRBD2 TRBJ2-1 TRBV7-9 CASSPSGSGEQFF TGTGCCAGCAGCCCAAGCGGGAGCGGGGAGCAGTTCTTC
. . TRBJ1-4 TRBV5-6 CASSLPPGSSNEKLFF TGTGCCAGCAGCTTGCCCCCAGGCAGTTCAAATGAAAAACTGTTTTTT
. . TRBJ2-7 TRBV4-2 CASSQASPRGLGGYEQYF TGTGCCAGCAGCCAAGCCTCACCGAGGGGTCTCGGAGGCTACGAGCAGTACTTC
. . TRBJ2-5 TRBV5-4 CASSFPGPQETQYF TGTGCCAGCAGCTTTCCGGGACCACAAGAGACCCAGTACTTC
. . TRBJ2-1 TRBV28 CASRPPGANEQFF TGTGCCAGCAGACCCCCAGGGGCTAATGAGCAGTTCTTC
. TRBD2 TRBJ2-3 TRBV7-9 CASSRNPSGGGTDTQYF TGTGCCAGCAGCCGAAACCCTAGCGGGGGAGGGACAGATACGCAGTATTTT
. . TRBJ2-2 TRBV5-1 CASSSFGGELFF TGCGCCAGCAGCTCCTTCGGCGGGGAGCTGTTTTTT
. . TRBJ2-1 TRBV27 CASASYNEQFF TGTGCCAGCGCGTCCTACAATGAGCAGTTCTTC
. . TRBJ1-3 TRBV5-6 CASSPHGALGNTIYF TGTGCCAGCAGCCCTCACGGGGCACTCGGAAACACCATATATTTT
. . TRBJ1-6 TRBV7-6 CASSLEGDNLPLHF TGTGCCAGCAGCTTAGAGGGGGACAATTTACCCCTCCACTTT
. . TRBJ2-3 TRBV9 CASSVVQKGPTQYF TGTGCCAGCAGCGTAGTACAGAAGGGCCCCACGCAGTATTTT
. . TRBJ2-7 TRBV13 CASSLSSSSGTTYEQYF TGTGCCAGCAGCTTATCATCCTCATCAGGTACCACCTACGAGCAGTACTTC
. . TRBJ2-5 TRBV18 CASSPPGETQYF TGTGCCAGCTCACCTCCGGGGGAGACCCAGTACTTC
. TRBD1 TRBJ2-7 TRBV30 CAWRGQAGYEQYF TGTGCCTGGAGGGGACAGGCGGGATACGAGCAGTACTTC
. . TRBJ2-5 TRBV15 CATHREGFGETQYF TGTGCCACCCACAGGGAAGGTTTCGGGGAGACCCAGTACTTC
. TRBD2 TRBJ2-1 TRBV28 CASSNPGLVDNEQFF TGTGCCAGCAGTAATCCGGGACTAGTAGACAATGAGCAGTTCTTC
. TRBD2 TRBJ2-1 TRBV19 CASSIETSGYNEQFF TGTGCCAGTAGTATTGAAACTAGCGGCTACAATGAGCAGTTCTTC
. TRBD2 TRBJ2-7 TRBV11-2 CASSLGLAVYEQYF TGTGCCAGCAGCTTAGGACTAGCGGTCTACGAGCAGTACTTC
few . TRBJ2-1 TRBV29-1 CSVVAGADEQFF TGCAGCGTTGTTGCAGGGGCGGACGAGCAGTTCTTC
few . TRBJ1-1 TRBV18 CASSWRESDTEAFF TGTGCCAGCTCATGGCGGGAGTCGGACACTGAAGCTTTCTTT
large . TRBJ2-3 TRBV19 CASITDTQYF TGTGCCAGTATCACAGATACGCAGTATTTT
. . TRBJ1-1 TRBV9 CASSVGMNTEAFF TGTGCCAGCAGCGTAGGGATGAACACTGAAGCTTTCTTT
. TRBD2 TRBJ2-1 TRBV27 CASKVVAGAYNEQFF TGTGCCAGCAAGGTAGTAGCGGGAGCCTACAATGAGCAGTTCTTC
. TRBD1 TRBJ2-6 TRBV11-3 CASSKRTGTGANVLTF TGTGCCAGCAGCAAACGGACAGGGACTGGGGCCAACGTCCTGACTTTC
. TRBD1 TRBJ2-2 TRBV11-2 CASSPYEGQGNTGELFF TGTGCCAGCAGCCCTTATGAGGGACAGGGGAACACCGGGGAGCTGTTTTTT
. TRBD1 TRBJ1-2 TRBV30 CAWQSQGAGYTF TGTGCCTGGCAGTCACAGGGGGCGGGCTACACCTTC
. TRBD2 TRBJ2-1 TRBV5-6 CASSTGLGIGYEQFF TGTGCCAGCAGCACCGGACTAGGAATCGGCTATGAGCAGTTCTTC
. . TRBJ2-2 TRBV27 CASSPWGGCTGELFF TGTGCCAGCAGTCCTTGGGGAGGCTGCACCGGGGAGCTGTTTTTT
. . TRBJ2-3 TRBV9 CASRGPSTDTQYF TGTGCCAGCCGGGGCCCGAGCACAGATACGCAGTATTTT
. TRBD2 TRBJ2-7 TRBV7-2 CASNTIAGAQTYEQYF TGTGCCAGCAACACCATAGCGGGGGCGCAAACCTACGAGCAGTACTTC
. TRBD2 TRBJ2-3 TRBV2 CASSEGTRIPTDTQYF TGTGCCAGCAGCGAAGGGACTAGGATCCCCACAGATACGCAGTATTTT
. . TRBJ2-7 TRBV28 CASSLWVRTYEQYF TGTGCCAGCAGTTTATGGGTCAGGACCTACGAGCAGTACTTC
. . TRBJ1-2 TRBV5-1 CASSLGPESAF TGCGCCAGCAGCTTGGGTCCGGAGAGCGCCTTC
. . TRBJ2-2 TRBV28 CASKSGAFTGELFF TGTGCCAGCAAATCAGGGGCGTTCACCGGGGAGCTGTTTTTT
. . TRBJ1-5 TRBV11-2 CASSLYIGQNQPQHF TGTGCCAGCAGCCTCTATATCGGACAGAATCAGCCCCAGCATTTT